The 23 T cell receptor beta chains in this list originate from one sample, sequenced in a study of human T cells and chemical hapten exposure. TCRdb re-derived calls from the RACE reads in MiXCR, one entry per CDR3 protein. The sample has about 99,000 distinct CDR3 sequences; around 11% are singletons. Time point indicated: patch test 1, 2 weeks after DPC sensitization. Indicated treatment: therapeutic diphenylcyclopropenone sensitization with weekly scalp DPC. The material was whole blood, obtained in connection with sensitization to the hapten diphenylcyclopropenone (DPC). The receptor set was obtained from a woman in her thirties or forties with alopecia areata. Some clones in this sample may be carry-over from other donors' samples.

The J gene is TRBJ1-6, the V gene TRBV2; possible D gene TRBD1, 6 bases. Germline V gene lookup returns CDR1 SNHLY and CDR2 FYNNEI. The germline V and J ends were trimmed by 7 bases and 14 bases, with 21 bases remaining between them. This CDR3 has 14 residues. CDR3 residues: CASIRVGQIESLHF. DNA of the CDR3: TGTGCCAGCATCCGGGTAGGACAGATCGAGTCCCTCCACTTT.

This rearrangement joins TRBV10-2 to TRBJ2-1, with D possibly TRBD2 on 7 matching bases. Germline V gene lookup returns CDR1 WSHSY and CDR2 SAAADI. This CDR3 has 15 residues. V lost 5 bases and J 2 bases, leaving 13 bases between the germline ends. The CDR3 DNA sequence: TGCGCCAGCAGTAAAGAGGGGGGGACCTACAATGAGCAGTTCTTC. Its translation is CASSKEGGTYNEQFF.

Concerning this clonotype itself: This may stem from a read error, because a much larger clone lies one nucleotide away. The conserved phenylalanine or tryptophan is not found at the CDR3 terminus, so this likely reflects a read error. The chain links TRBV14 to TRBJ2-3; D unresolved. Deletions cut 4 bases from V and 2 bases from J, with 19 bases between. The CDR3 contains 17 residues. The V gene's germline CDR1 is SGHDN and CDR2 FVKESK. CDR3 nucleotides: TGTGCCAGCAGCCGCCCTAGACGGAACGATCTCACAGATACGCAGTATTAT. It specifies CASSRPRRNDLTDTQYY.

The sample holds many counts of this clonotype. This chain connects TRBV4-3 to TRBJ1-6, with 7 bases that match TRBD1. Germline lookup yields CDR1 LGHNA and CDR2 YSLEER. This CDR3 comprises 14 residues. The V gene end was trimmed by 0 bases and the J gene end by 13 bases; junction bases not matched to a gene: 6. Written as DNA, the CDR3 is TGCGCCAGCAGCCAAGATAAGGGGGCAACTCCCCTCCACTTT. It specifies CASSQDKGATPLHF.

At least ten counts were recorded for this clonotype. This chain uses TRBV12-3 or TRBV12-4 with TRBJ2-2; TRBD2 matches 9 bases. The V gene end was trimmed by 3 bases and the J gene end by 5 bases; junction bases not matched to a gene: 4. CDR3 length: 15 amino acids. CDR3 residues: CASSFRGRETGELFF. The CDR3 DNA reads as TGTGCCAGCAGTTTTCGCGGGAGGGAGACCGGGGAGCTGTTTTTT.

The chain carries TRBV29-1 and TRBJ2-7, with D possibly matching TRBD1 (5 bases). CDR1 and CDR2 (germline): SQVTM, ANQGSEA. Trimming stripped 2 bases from V and 1 base from J, with 9 bases between. The CDR3 is made up of 13 amino acids. CDR3: CSVESDKSYEQYF. The DNA for the CDR3 is TGCAGCGTTGAATCGGACAAGTCCTACGAGCAGTACTTC.

V usage is TRBV9 and J usage is TRBJ2-3; D is ambiguous. V lost 4 bases and J 5 bases, leaving 8 bases between the germline ends. The CDR3 has 12 residues. Germline CDR1 is SGDLS and CDR2 is YYNGEE. CDR3 residues: CASSTGRDTQYF. The CDR3 bases are TGTGCCAGCAGCACGGGCCGAGATACGCAGTATTTT.

This chain connects TRBV28 to TRBJ2-7; D may be TRBD2 (5 bases). The CDR3 has 13 residues. Germline assignment: CDR1 MDHEN and CDR2 SYDVKM. Trimming pared 7 bases from V and 0 bases from J, leaving 10 bases between. The chain's CDR3 is CASMRAGSYEQYF. The CDR3 DNA sequence: TGTGCCAGCATGAGGGCGGGCTCCTACGAGCAGTACTTC. The whole variable domain, filled in from reference TRBV28 and TRBJ2-7, reads DVKVTQSSRYLVKRTGEKVFLECVQDMDHENMFWYRQDPGLGLRLIYFSYDVKMKEKGDIPEGYSVSREKKERFSLILESASTNQTSMYLCASMRAGSYEQYFGPGTRLTVT.

This clonotype has just a few counts. This CDR3 is CASRGQHTDTQYF. The CDR3 DNA reads TGTGCCAGCAGGGGACAGCACACAGATACGCAGTATTTT. This chain joins TRBV6-2 or TRBV6-3 and TRBJ2-3, with TRBD1 matching over 7 bases. J gave up 2 bases and V 6 bases, and 2 bases lay outside the gene matches. Germline V gene data show CDR1 as MNHEY and CDR2 as SVGEGT. The length of the CDR3 is 13 residues.

This clonotype was detected ten times or more. The chain couples TRBV12-3 or TRBV12-4 to TRBJ1-1; 7 nucleotides line up with TRBD1. J gave up 1 base and V 4 bases, and 6 bases lay outside the gene matches. The CDR3 covers 15 residues. The CDR3 coding sequence is TGTGCCAGCAGTTCTCTCGGGACAGAGAACACTGAAGCTTTCTTT. It specifies CASSSLGTENTEAFF.

This clonotype was counted a few times. Lacking the conserved final phenylalanine or tryptophan, this CDR3 likely reflects a read error. The limits of the CDR3 on the DNA are not certain, so only TCRdb's listed CDR3 is given. The rearrangement links TRBV2 to TRBJ2-7. In germline, CDR1 is SNHLY, CDR2 FYNNEI. The CDR3 numbers 14 amino acids, ends counted. The CDR3 loop is CASREETPQSLEGL.

The CDR3 bases are TGTGCCAGCAGCTTAAACCCACGGGACGATACGCAGTATTTT. It encodes CASSLNPRDDTQYF. V is TRBV7-2 and J is TRBJ2-3, with D possibly being TRBD1 or TRBD2 (5 bases each). The CDR3 spans 14 residues. Germline V lookup: CDR1 SGHTA, CDR2 FQGNSA. V dropped 2 bases and J dropped 6 bases, with 12 bases sitting between them.

A few counts support this clonotype. V is TRBV28 and J is TRBJ2-3, with TRBD1 as a possible D gene (5 bases). Germline lookup yields CDR1 MDHEN and CDR2 SYDVKM. The CDR3 covers 14 residues. V was cut by 6 bases and J by 6 bases, with 16 bases left in between. CDR3 amino acids: CASSSPDREDTQYF. CDR3 DNA: TGTGCCAGCAGCTCTCCCGACAGAGAGGATACGCAGTATTTT.

This chain uses TRBV20-1 with TRBJ1-1; D is perhaps TRBD1 (5 bases). Germline CDR1 DFQATT, CDR2 SNEGSKA (reference sequence). This CDR3 is built from 14 residues. Trimming removed 4 bases at V and 4 bases at J, with 16 bases between. The CDR3 DNA is TGCAGTGCTAACCCGGGACGTCGGGTCACTGAAGCTTTCTTT. It codes for CSANPGRRVTEAFF.

This clonotype came up many times. This CDR3 is CASSSTSGSWNTGELFF. CDR3 bases: TGTGCCAGCAGTTCGACTAGCGGGAGTTGGAACACCGGGGAGCTGTTTTTT. V usage is TRBV27 and J usage is TRBJ2-2; 12 bases are shared with TRBD2. Germline CDR1 is MNHEY and CDR2 is SMNVEV (reference sequence). The CDR3 runs to 17 residues. Unmatched junction bases numbered 4, after V lost 4 bases and J lost 1 base.

This clonotype was detected a few times. This chain uses TRBV21-1 with TRBJ2-3; the table's D gene call, TRBD1, was not cross checked with the DNA. TRBV21-1 is assigned pseudogene status. The CDR3 contains 15 residues. The CDR3 region has the DNA TGTGCCAGCAGCAAAGACGGGAAGTTGGAAGATACGCAGTATTTT. This codes for CASSKDGKLEDTQYF.

This clonotype was recorded at least ten times. This chain joins TRBV20-1 and TRBJ2-1; D remains ambiguous. This CDR3 has 14 amino acids. Germline V gene sequence: CDR1 DFQATT, CDR2 SNEGSKA (reference sequence). V lost 0 bases to trimming and J lost 0 bases, with 6 bases between them. This chain's CDR3 is CSARDMSSYNEQFF. The CDR3 region has the DNA TGCAGTGCTAGAGACATGAGCTCCTACAATGAGCAGTTCTTC.

Only a few counts were recorded for this clonotype. V and J are TRBV18 and TRBJ2-5; 11 nucleotides align to TRBD2. This CDR3 has 16 residues. CDR1 and CDR2 from the germline V gene are KGHSH and LQKENI. V shed 1 base, J shed 3 bases, and the junction held 4 bases outside the gene matches. In DNA, the CDR3 is TGTGCCAGCTCACCACTTTCACTAGCGGGAGAAGAGACCCAGTACTTC. Translation gives CASSPLSLAGEETQYF.

This clonotype has more than one count but fewer than ten. The genes are TRBV7-2 and TRBJ1-2; weak D call: TRBD1 (5 bases). This CDR3 contains 13 residues. Germline V gene lookup returns CDR1 SGHTA and CDR2 FQGNSA. V lost 1 base, J lost 9 bases, and 12 bases lay in between. In DNA form, the CDR3 reads TGTGCCAGCAGCTTAGGGGGCCAGGGTAGCTACACCTTC. It specifies CASSLGGQGSYTF.

CDR3 sequence reads: CASSSLGTSTDTQYF. CDR3 DNA: TGTGCCAGCAGCTCGCTGGGGACTAGCACAGATACGCAGTATTTT. This chain connects TRBV7-3 to TRBJ2-3; maybe TRBD2 (6 bases). The CDR3 consists of 15 residues. Germline CDR1 is SGHTA and CDR2 is FQGTGA. With 4 bases removed from V and 0 bases from J, the gap between germline ends came to 11 bases. Variable domain in full (rest from reference TRBV7-3 and TRBJ2-3): GAGVSQTPSNKVTEKGKYVELRCDPISGHTALYWYRQSLGQGPEFLIYFQGTGAADDSGLPNDRFFAVRPEGSVSTLKIQRTERGDSAVYLCASSSLGTSTDTQYFGPGTRLTVL.

This clonotype turned up a few times. The J gene is TRBJ1-1, the V gene TRBV9; no reliable D call. V was trimmed by 1 base and J by 1 base, leaving 8 bases between them. The germline V gene has CDR1 SGDLS and CDR2 YYNGEE. The CDR3 has 14 amino acids. The CDR3 reads CASSVTPANTEAFF. The CDR3 bases are TGTGCCAGCAGCGTAACCCCGGCGAACACTGAAGCTTTCTTT.

This clonotype was observed many times. The V and J genes are TRBV2 and TRBJ2-1; TRBD2 matches 7 bases. Per the germline V gene, CDR1 is SNHLY and CDR2 is FYNNEI. The CDR3 is 15 amino acids. Trimming removed 6 bases from V and 3 bases from J; junction bases left unmatched: 8. The CDR3 nucleotides are TGTGCCAGCAGGCGTGGGAGGGATTACTACAATGAGCAGTTCTTC. It translates to CASRRGRDYYNEQFF.

This clonotype was counted ten times or more. The rearrangement joins TRBV7-8 to TRBJ2-1; 8 bases are shared with TRBD1. The V gene's germline CDR1 is SGHVS and CDR2 FQNEAQ. The junction had 3 bases not matched to a gene; V was cut back by 3 bases and J by 11 bases. The length of the CDR3 is 12 residues. The CDR3 sequence: CASSLGQEQQFF. The CDR3 bases are TGTGCCAGCAGCTTGGGACAGGAGCAGCAGTTCTTC.